The source of this T cell receptor beta chain is a study of OX40 agonist ivuxolimab in advanced cancers. The wider study: People in dose escalation had one of these cancers: hepatocellular carcinoma, melanoma, renal cell or head and neck cancer.

Assay used: immunoSEQ multiplex PCR; TCRdb lists only in-frame clones, some missing. The sample yields 40,000 or so clones, around 85% seen once. Note on this clone: What it binds is not known.

Germline V gene sequence: CDR1 SGHNT, CDR2 YYREEE (reference sequence). Trimming shortened V by 1 base and J by 6 bases, and 2 bases separated the two germline ends. The CDR3 runs 11 residues. Study-level findings and limits: Patients who responded partially at 0.1-3.0 mg/kg showed clonal expansion ranking among the lowest. The CD4+ and CD8+ T cells in the blood had expanded clonally by week 6 at 0.1 to 3.0 mg/kg. Several nonresponders also turned out to have low normalized T-cell clonal expansion.

The source material was CD4+ or CD8+ T cells sorted from blood, sampled in a trial of the OX40 agonist ivuxolimab. The chain is built from TRBV5-4 and TRBJ2-1; D is uncertain. This sequence was found in an adult with an advanced solid tumor such as melanoma, head and neck, liver or kidney cancer. CDR3 in DNA: TGTGCCAGCAGCTTGAGCAATGAGCAGTTCTTC. Its translation: CASSLSNEQFF.